These T cell receptor beta chains were read from a single sample in a study of T-cell memory formation after mild COVID-19. MiXCR was run by TCRdb on the 5' RACE reads, yielding one entry per CDR3 protein. The sample includes roughly 160,000 distinct CDR3 sequences, approximately 13% of them seen just once. Sequenced sample: PBMCs or a T cell subset sorted from them (not recorded which). These receptors were collected from a man younger than 35 who had mild COVID-19 (a few samples of this study predate the infection). Cell type and time point are not known. CDR3s include the opening cysteine and the closing phenylalanine or tryptophan. Clone size is shown for a subset of rows, as once, few, many or a class of expanded clone.

clone_size: many; v_call: TRBV5-1; cdr3_aa: CASSYPAGDYGYTF
clone_size: -; v_call: TRBV4-2; cdr3_aa: CASSQDGAGGGQPQHF
clone_size: few; v_call: TRBV28; cdr3_aa: CASSLGWGKGHSPLHF
clone_size: -; v_call: TRBV20-1; cdr3_aa: CSATTGTSGANVLTF
clone_size: -; v_call: TRBV5-1; cdr3_aa: CASSLLGAAGYGYTF
clone_size: few; v_call: TRBV7-2; cdr3_aa: CASSHRTGELFF
clone_size: few; v_call: TRBV4-1; cdr3_aa: CASSGRPKDTEAFF
clone_size: -; v_call: TRBV5-1; cdr3_aa: CASSLATREKLFF
clone_size: -; v_call: TRBV20-1; cdr3_aa: CSASLEFF
clone_size: -; v_call: TRBV6-2/TRBV6-3; cdr3_aa: CASSYSRSSGRNYGYTF
clone_size: -; v_call: TRBV4-1; cdr3_aa: CASSQGIRGHNEQFF
clone_size: many; v_call: TRBV7-6; cdr3_aa: CASSPQARGSPLHF
clone_size: few; v_call: TRBV20-1; cdr3_aa: CSARGQPNSPLHF
clone_size: few; v_call: TRBV7-3; cdr3_aa: CASSLLGTGLSSTTQYF
clone_size: few; v_call: TRBV7-9; cdr3_aa: CASSFPELGELFF
clone_size: many; v_call: TRBV5-1; cdr3_aa: CASTTGLAVSDTQYF
clone_size: -; v_call: TRBV25-1; cdr3_aa: CASSAVNEKLFF
clone_size: -; v_call: TRBV7-2; cdr3_aa: CASSLARDNEQFF
clone_size: few; v_call: TRBV30; cdr3_aa: CAWSVGRLGDTQYF
clone_size: few; v_call: TRBV11-2; cdr3_aa: CASSSFFGTGNEKMFF
clone_size: once; v_call: TRBV30; cdr3_aa: CAWRITPGETQYF
clone_size: -; v_call: TRBV5-1; cdr3_aa: CASSQTGSNSPLHF
clone_size: few; v_call: TRBV7-9; cdr3_aa: CASSAGAVETQYF
clone_size: many; v_call: TRBV7-9; cdr3_aa: CASSLSGRTYF
clone_size: few; v_call: TRBV7-8; cdr3_aa: CASSPGFYGYTF
clone_size: many; v_call: TRBV7-9; cdr3_aa: CASSLAGFSYEQYF
clone_size: many; v_call: TRBV7-2; cdr3_aa: CASSLKGVNTEAFF
clone_size: -; v_call: TRBV7-2; cdr3_aa: CASSSGGQGRSPLHF
clone_size: -; v_call: TRBV5-1; cdr3_aa: CASSFMDRGEDGYTF
clone_size: -; v_call: TRBV15; cdr3_aa: CATSFRRGGLQETQYF
clone_size: few; v_call: TRBV11-2; cdr3_aa: CASSLMFRGGHNTGELFF
clone_size: few; v_call: TRBV7-2; cdr3_aa: CASSSSPRTGKNTEAFF
clone_size: -; v_call: TRBV6-2/TRBV6-3; cdr3_aa: CASSLSRQRRADTQYF
clone_size: -; v_call: TRBV4-3; cdr3_aa: CASSQDAGYSNQPQHF
clone_size: -; v_call: TRBV6-5; cdr3_aa: CASPVCSRAGIYF
clone_size: -; v_call: TRBV12-3/TRBV12-4; cdr3_aa: CASSPRYTIYF
clone_size: few; v_call: TRBV4-2; cdr3_aa: CASSQVPGGPSTDTQYF
clone_size: -; v_call: TRBV7-6; cdr3_aa: CASSPKPPEWRGTSYEQYF
clone_size: many; v_call: TRBV3-1; cdr3_aa: CASSQTPSVLGNEQFF
clone_size: -; v_call: TRBV29-1; cdr3_aa: CSTSGPSYEQYF
clone_size: -; v_call: TRBV4-3; cdr3_aa: CASSRSRASYNEQFF
clone_size: few; v_call: TRBV7-7; cdr3_aa: CASSRRLAGEDTQYF
clone_size: few; v_call: TRBV7-3; cdr3_aa: CASSKGVNSEAFF
clone_size: few; v_call: TRBV4-1; cdr3_aa: CASSQVLSATNEKLFF
clone_size: -; v_call: TRBV10-2; cdr3_aa: CASSLDGDEKLFF
clone_size: -; v_call: TRBV12-3/TRBV12-4; cdr3_aa: CASSLQGCNSPLHF
clone_size: few; v_call: TRBV20-1; cdr3_aa: CSASDREDQPQHF
clone_size: many; v_call: TRBV6-5; cdr3_aa: CASSWGQNTEAFF
clone_size: few; v_call: TRBV6-6; cdr3_aa: CASSHRDGYTSNQPQHF
clone_size: -; v_call: TRBV2; cdr3_aa: CASSFGTGGETQYF
clone_size: few; v_call: TRBV7-9; cdr3_aa: CASSLAGVGAFF
clone_size: few; v_call: TRBV10-3; cdr3_aa: CAISETPSVKLFF
clone_size: few; v_call: TRBV7-3; cdr3_aa: CASSSPGRNTGELFF
clone_size: few; v_call: TRBV5-1; cdr3_aa: CASSLVGGRNEQFF
clone_size: -; v_call: TRBV5-1; cdr3_aa: CASSLGRGDAEAFF
clone_size: -; v_call: TRBV18; cdr3_aa: CASSRSGTVLF
clone_size: many; v_call: TRBV10-1; cdr3_aa: CASSAQTNTEAFF
clone_size: many; v_call: TRBV7-6; cdr3_aa: CASSLSPGQQETQYF
clone_size: -; v_call: TRBV21-1; cdr3_aa: CASSKSWGGDYGYTF